The rows below give T cell receptor beta chains drawn from one sample of a study of T-cell reconstitution after alpha-beta-depleted transplantation in children. TCRdb itself ran the PCR reads through MiXCR, one entry per CDR3 protein. The table records fewer than 750,000 distinct CDR3 sequences, roughly 24% of them present only once. The sequences come from PBMCs, mostly from graft donor cells, collected 360 days after TCRalphabeta/CD19-depleted stem cell transplant. The receptors were gathered from a boy younger than two who had a stem cell transplant for acute myeloid leukemia, so the T cells may come from the graft donor. Each CDR3 is given with its conserved first and last residue. A D gene is named only where the DNA matches it firmly. The listing skips clone size in some rows; elsewhere it reads once, few, many or a size class.

d_call	clone_size	v_call	j_call	cdr3_length	cdr3_nt	cdr3_aa
-	many	TRBV6-2/TRBV6-3	TRBJ2-6	21	TGTGCCAGCAGTTACCGTCAGCTTACAGGGGGGGCGCGACTCTGGGCCAACGTCCTGACTTTC	CASSYRQLTGGARLWANVLTF
-	-	TRBV29-1	TRBJ2-1	15	TGCAGCGGAGGGGGTGGGACCAGCTCCTACAATGAGCAGTTCTTC	CSGGGGTSSYNEQFF
-	many	TRBV10-3	TRBJ2-1	14	TGTGCCATCAGTGAGCTCAGGACCTACAATGAGCAGTTCTTC	CAISELRTYNEQFF
-	-	TRBV5-6	TRBJ1-4	14	TGTGCCAGCAGCTTGAAGGGGGGTTACTGGAAACTGTTTTTT	CASSLKGGYWKLFF
-	many	TRBV7-9	TRBJ2-1	14	TGTGCCAGCAGCTTAGGTTTCGGGGCGCGTGAGCAGTTCTTC	CASSLGFGAREQFF
-	-	TRBV20-1	TRBJ2-3	15	TGCAGTGCTAGAGGGGGGATTTCCCTCACAGATACGCAGTATTTT	CSARGGISLTDTQYF
-	few	TRBV7-2	TRBJ2-2	17	TGTGCCAGCAGCTTCTCTTTAGGGGGGGCTGCCACCGGGGAGCTGTTTTTT	CASSFSLGGAATGELFF
-	-	TRBV18	TRBJ2-2	15	TGTGCCAGCTCACGGGCGGTGTCCGGGGCCGGGGAGCTGTTTTTT	CASSRAVSGAGELFF
-	few	TRBV5-6	TRBJ1-1	14	TGTGCCAGCAGCATTTACAGCGGACTCTCTGAAGCTTTCTTT	CASSIYSGLSEAFF
-	-	TRBV20-1	TRBJ1-1	13	TGCAGTGCTAGTTTCATTGCAAACACTGAAGCTTTCTTT	CSASFIANTEAFF
-	-	TRBV4-3	TRBJ2-1	16	TGCGCCAGCAGCCCTTTCGGCGGGGGCCCCTACAATGAGCAGTTCTTC	CASSPFGGGPYNEQFF
-	many	TRBV9	TRBJ2-2	15	TGTGCCAGCAGCGTATCGGGCCAGCCGACCGGGGAGCTGTTTTTT	CASSVSGQPTGELFF
TRBD1	many	TRBV5-1	TRBJ2-5	14	TGCGCCAGCTTCCGGGACAGGTCTCAAGAGACCCAGTACTTC	CASFRDRSQETQYF
-	few	TRBV6-1	TRBJ2-5	13	TGTGCCAGCAGTGCGGTCGGGAAAGAGACCCAGTACTTC	CASSAVGKETQYF
-	-	TRBV12-3/TRBV12-4	TRBJ1-1	13	TGTGCCAGCAGTTCCATGGGAGGTGGTGAAGCTTTCTTT	CASSSMGGGEAFF
-	-	TRBV20-1	TRBJ1-1	13	TGCAGTGCTAGGGGCAGTGCTAACACTGAAGCTTTCTTT	CSARGSANTEAFF
TRBD1	many	TRBV5-4	TRBJ1-2	14	TGTGCCAGCAGCCGAGGGTCAGGGGGCTATGGCTACACCTTC	CASSRGSGGYGYTF
TRBD2	few	TRBV10-3	TRBJ2-5	14	TGTGCCATCAGCCTAGCGGGGGGACAAGAGACCCAGTACTTC	CAISLAGGQETQYF
-	few	TRBV20-1	TRBJ1-5	14	TGCAGTGCTAGACGCGGTTCTGGCAATCAGCCCCAGCATTTT	CSARRGSGNQPQHF
TRBD2	-	TRBV5-1	TRBJ2-1	16	TGCGCCAGCAGCTTGGCCGGACTAGCGGGGATCAATGAGCAGTTCTTC	CASSLAGLAGINEQFF
-	-	TRBV12-3/TRBV12-4	TRBJ2-2	14	TGTGCCAGCAGACGACTCCAGAACACCGGGGAGCTGTTTTTT	CASRRLQNTGELFF
-	many	TRBV28	TRBJ2-2	16	TGTGCCAGCAGTCCTCAAGGGACCGGGAACACCGGGGAGCTGTTTTTT	CASSPQGTGNTGELFF
TRBD1	-	TRBV5-1	TRBJ2-5	17	TGCGCCAGCAGCTCCGGGACAGGGGGAGCAAACAGGGAGACCCAGTACTTC	CASSSGTGGANRETQYF
-	many	TRBV24-1	TRBJ2-1	13	TGTGCCACCAGTGCTTCATCCTACAATGAGCAGTTCTTC	CATSASSYNEQFF
-	few	TRBV6-5	TRBJ1-2	16	TGTGCCAGCAGTTACTCGGCAGGGAAGATTAACTATGGCTACACCTTC	CASSYSAGKINYGYTF